The 19 T cell receptor beta chains below all came from one sample that was sequenced in a study of T cell responses to AZD1222 COVID-19 vaccine. Only in-frame clones appear in the TCRdb table, and some are missing; sequencing was by immunoSEQ multiplex PCR. The sample consists of around 90,000 clones, under 95% of them appearing once. The input for sequencing was peripheral blood, taken on day 0 of MenACWY control vaccination. The receptors stem from an adult in good health.

The CDR3 DNA sequence: TGTGCCAGCAGCTTAAGGGGGACAGATCAAGAGACCCAGTACTTC. It specifies CASSLRGTDQETQYF. The rearrangement joins TRBV7-9 to TRBJ2-5; 7 bases are shared with TRBD1. The CDR3 length is 15 residues. The junction had 5 bases not matched to a gene; V was cut back by 2 bases and J by 2 bases. Germline V CDR1 and CDR2: SEHNR, FQNEAQ (reference sequence).

The CDR3 spells CASSAGQGAFTEAFF. For the CDR3, the DNA is TGCGCCAGCAGTGCCGGACAGGGGGCGTTCACTGAAGCTTTCTTT. This rearrangement joins TRBV10-2 to TRBJ1-1; TRBD1 matches 11 bases. CDR1 WSHSY and CDR2 SAAADI come from the germline V gene. CDR3 length equals 15 residues. Trimming removed 4 bases from V and 4 bases from J; junction bases left unmatched: 5.

The genes are TRBV6-5 and TRBJ2-7, with 10 bases matching TRBD1. The CDR3 runs 11 residues. V was pared by 6 bases and J by 13 bases, with 6 bases of the junction left unmatched. The germline V gene encodes CDR1 MNHEY and CDR2 SVGAGI. CDR3 in amino acids: CASSPGTGEYF. CDR3 in DNA: TGTGCCAGCAGCCCCGGGACAGGGGAATACTTC.

This clone has just one count. The sample contains more than one DNA sequence encoding this CDR3. The rearrangement links TRBV12-3 or TRBV12-4 to TRBJ2-7; no clear D gene. The CDR3 totals 12 residues. Trimming shortened V by 1 base and J by 1 base, and 2 bases separated the two germline ends. The CDR3 DNA sequence: TGTGCCAGCAGTTTAGGGTCCTACGAGCAGTACTTC. Encoded protein: CASSLGSYEQYF.

The count of this clone is one. V gene TRBV6-5 combines with J gene TRBJ2-2; tentative D call: TRBD1 (5 bases). This CDR3 is built from 15 residues. V was shortened by 6 bases and J by 4 bases, with 15 bases between the two germline ends. The germline CDR1 and CDR2 sequences are MNHEY and SVGAGI. This chain's CDR3 is CASRSLGRGTGELFF. CDR3 in DNA: TGTGCCAGCAGGTCACTGGGAAGGGGCACCGGGGAGCTGTTTTTT.

V and J are TRBV12-2 and TRBJ2-5; TRBD2, the table's D call, was not compared with the DNA. TRBV12-2 is listed as a pseudogene. The CDR3 spans 11 residues. The CDR3 nucleotides are TGTGCAAGTCGCTTAGGGGAGTCCCAGTACTTC. Its protein is CASRLGESQYF.

This chain joins TRBV25-1 and TRBJ2-1; D is unresolved. The CDR3 consists of 14 residues. The germline V gene encodes CDR1 MGHDK and CDR2 SYGVNS. The germline V and J ends were trimmed by 4 bases and 2 bases, with 9 bases remaining between them. CDR3 DNA: TGTGCCAGCAGTGGGGTGGGCCCCTACAATGAGCAGTTCTTC. Translation: CASSGVGPYNEQFF.

The J gene is TRBJ1-6, the V gene TRBV6-2 or TRBV6-3; the D is unclear. Germline CDR1 is MNHEY and CDR2 is SVGEGT. The CDR3 is made up of 19 amino acids. Trimming shortened V by 6 bases and J by 10 bases, and 31 bases separated the two germline ends. CDR3: CASSKDPEARRSIQSPLHF. The CDR3 bases are TGTGCCAGCAGCAAGGACCCTGAGGCTCGGAGATCAATCCAATCACCCCTCCACTTT.

The table lists this clone with a count of one. The chain couples TRBV3-1 (or the pseudogene TRBV3-2) to TRBJ1-1; 9 bases are a match to TRBD1. Losses at the gene ends were 2 bases for V and 5 bases for J; bases not matched to a gene: 9. The CDR3 length is 16 residues. CDR1 and CDR2 (germline): LGHDT, YNNKEL (reference sequence). The CDR3 region is CASSQPGTGFGTEAFF. CDR3 DNA: TGTGCCAGCAGCCAACCCGGGACAGGGTTTGGAACTGAAGCTTTCTTT.

The chain carries TRBV29-1 and TRBJ1-4; 8 bases map to TRBD1. The trim removed 7 bases at V and 6 bases at J, leaving 7 bases unmatched. This CDR3 comprises 13 residues. The germline V gene encodes CDR1 SQVTM and CDR2 ANQGSEA. CDR3: CSARTGLDEKLFF. Here the CDR3 DNA reads TGCAGCGCCCGGACAGGGTTGGATGAAAAACTGTTTTTT.

V usage is TRBV28 and J usage is TRBJ2-1, with a weak D call TRBD1 (6 bases). The CDR3 is 15 residues long. Germline V gene lookup returns CDR1 MDHEN and CDR2 SYDVKM. The ends were cut back, 8 bases at V and 7 bases at J, with 21 bases in the middle. CDR3 sequence: CASGTGQPPWNEQFF. Written as DNA, the CDR3 is TGTGCCAGCGGTACCGGACAGCCCCCTTGGAATGAGCAGTTCTTC.

This chain connects TRBV5-1 to TRBJ2-7; 7 bases line up with TRBD1. From germline, CDR1 is SGHRS and CDR2 YFSETQ. The CDR3 totals 14 residues. After removal of 4 bases from V and 5 bases from J, the junction contained 9 bases not matched to a gene. CDR3 nucleotides: TGCGCCAGCAGCAAGGACAGGTTCCCTCACGAGCAGTACTTC. It codes for CASSKDRFPHEQYF. Based on the CDR3 plus reference TRBV5-1 and TRBJ2-7, the full variable domain is KAGVTQTPRYLIKTRGQQVTLSCSPISGHRSVSWYQQTPGQGLQFLFEYFSETQRNKGNFPGRFSGRQFSNSRSEMNVSTLELGDSALYLCASSKDRFPHEQYFGPGTRLTVT.

The J gene is TRBJ2-3, the V gene TRBV28, with 11 positions matching TRBD2. From germline, CDR1 is MDHEN and CDR2 SYDVKM. The CDR3 length is 15 residues. The junction had 4 bases not matched to a gene; V was cut back by 8 bases and J by 0 bases. The CDR3 protein is CASGASGGSTDTQYF. Here the CDR3 DNA reads TGTGCCAGCGGAGCTAGCGGGGGGAGCACAGATACGCAGTATTTT.

This rearrangement joins TRBV7-9 to TRBJ2-5, with 15 bases fitting TRBD2. The CDR3 length is 17 residues. V trimming: 5 bases; J trimming: 3 bases; junction bases outside the gene matches: 7. Germline V gene sequence: CDR1 SEHNR, CDR2 FQNEAQ (reference sequence). Here the CDR3 DNA reads TGTGCCAGCAGCCCCGGGACTAGCGGGGGGTTTGAAGAGACCCAGTACTTC. Translation: CASSPGTSGGFEETQYF.

This CDR3 reads CSVGFPYNEQFF. DNA for the CDR3: TGCAGCGTCGGGTTCCCCTACAATGAGCAGTTCTTC. The rearrangement uses TRBV29-1 and TRBJ2-1; D not certain. V was clipped by 6 bases and J by 2 bases, with 8 bases between them. This CDR3 has 12 residues. From germline, CDR1 is SQVTM and CDR2 ANQGSEA.

The table lists this clone with a count of one. The chain carries TRBV3-1 (or the pseudogene TRBV3-2) and TRBJ2-1, with 7 bases fitting TRBD2. The V gene end was trimmed by 0 bases and the J gene end by 11 bases; junction bases not matched to a gene: 4. Germline lookup yields CDR1 LGHDT and CDR2 YNNKEL (reference sequence). The CDR3 is made up of 13 amino acids. The CDR3 region has the DNA TGTGCCAGCAGCCAAGAAGGGACTAAAAAGCAGTTCTTC. Translation gives CASSQEGTKKQFF.

The chain joins TRBV10-3 to TRBJ2-7, with 9 bases identical to TRBD1. V was clipped by 8 bases and J by 6 bases; unmatched bases: 5. The V gene's germline CDR1 is ENHRY and CDR2 SYGVKD. The CDR3 spans 12 residues. As DNA, the CDR3 is TGTGCCATCCGGGACAGGGTCGGCGAGCAGTACTTC. The encoded protein is CAIRDRVGEQYF.

The V and J genes are TRBV4-3 and TRBJ2-5; no clear D. Per germline, CDR1 LGHNA and CDR2 YSLEER. This CDR3 region has 15 residues. Trimming removed 0 bases from V and 1 base from J, with 9 bases in between. The CDR3 DNA follows: TGCGCCAGCAGCCAAGAGGCGCAGAGCCAAGAGACCCAGTACTTC. Encoded protein: CASSQEAQSQETQYF.

The gene calls are TRBV10-1 and TRBJ2-1; the match to TRBD2 covers 8 bases. This CDR3 spans 16 amino acids. Germline V gene sequence: CDR1 WNHNN, CDR2 SYGVQD (reference sequence). V trimming: 1 base; J trimming: 0 bases; junction bases outside the gene matches: 2. CDR3 loop: CASSELAGRSYNEQFF. The CDR3 DNA follows: TGCGCCAGCAGTGAGTTAGCGGGGCGCTCCTACAATGAGCAGTTCTTC.